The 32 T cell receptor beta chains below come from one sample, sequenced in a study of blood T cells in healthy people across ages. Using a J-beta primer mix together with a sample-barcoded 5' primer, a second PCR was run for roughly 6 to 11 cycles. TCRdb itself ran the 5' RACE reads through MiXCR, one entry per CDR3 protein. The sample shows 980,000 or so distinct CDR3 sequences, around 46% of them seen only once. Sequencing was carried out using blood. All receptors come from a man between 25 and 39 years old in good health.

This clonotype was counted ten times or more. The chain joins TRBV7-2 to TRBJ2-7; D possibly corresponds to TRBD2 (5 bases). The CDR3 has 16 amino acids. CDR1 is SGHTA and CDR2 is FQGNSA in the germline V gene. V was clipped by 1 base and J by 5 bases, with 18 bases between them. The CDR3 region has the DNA TGTGCCAGCAGCTTAGGGGCGGGCGCGGGCGAGAACGAGCAGTACTTC. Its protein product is CASSLGAGAGENEQYF.

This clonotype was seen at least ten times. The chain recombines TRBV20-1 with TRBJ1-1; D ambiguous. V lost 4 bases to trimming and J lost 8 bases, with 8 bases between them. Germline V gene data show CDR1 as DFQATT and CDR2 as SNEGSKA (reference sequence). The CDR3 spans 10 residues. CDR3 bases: TGCAGTGCTACCCCGGACGAAGCTTTCTTT. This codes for CSATPDEAFF.

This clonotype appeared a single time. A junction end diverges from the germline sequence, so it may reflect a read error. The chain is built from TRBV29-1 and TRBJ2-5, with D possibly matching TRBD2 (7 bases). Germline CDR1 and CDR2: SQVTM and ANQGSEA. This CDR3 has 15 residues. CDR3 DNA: TGCAGCGTTGAACCCCGGGGGGCACACCAAGAGACCCAGAACTTC. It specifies CSVEPRGAHQETQNF.

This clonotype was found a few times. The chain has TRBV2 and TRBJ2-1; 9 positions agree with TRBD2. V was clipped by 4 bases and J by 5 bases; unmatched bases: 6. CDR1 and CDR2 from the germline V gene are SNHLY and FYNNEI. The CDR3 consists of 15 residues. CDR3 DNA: TGTGCCAGCAGTGTAACGGCGGGGGGGGACAATGAGCAGTTCTTC. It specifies CASSVTAGGDNEQFF.

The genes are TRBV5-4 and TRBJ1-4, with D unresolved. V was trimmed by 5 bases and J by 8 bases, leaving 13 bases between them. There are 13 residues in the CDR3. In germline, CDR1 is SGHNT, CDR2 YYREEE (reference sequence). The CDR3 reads CASRPGGGEKLFF. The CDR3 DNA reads TGTGCCAGCAGGCCGGGAGGAGGGGAAAAACTGTTTTTT.

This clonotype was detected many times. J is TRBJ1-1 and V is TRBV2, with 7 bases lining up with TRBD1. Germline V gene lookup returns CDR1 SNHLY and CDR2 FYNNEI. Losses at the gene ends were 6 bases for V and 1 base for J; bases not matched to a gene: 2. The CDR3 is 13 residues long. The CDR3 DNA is TGTGCCAGCAGGGGGGACAGGAACACTGAAGCTTTCTTT. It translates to CASRGDRNTEAFF. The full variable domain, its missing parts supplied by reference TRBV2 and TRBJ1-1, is EPEVTQTPSHQVTQMGQEVILRCVPISNHLYFYWYRQILGQKVEFLVSFYNNEISEKSEIFDDQFSVERPDGSNFTLKIRSTKLEDSAMYFCASRGDRNTEAFFGQGTRLTVV.

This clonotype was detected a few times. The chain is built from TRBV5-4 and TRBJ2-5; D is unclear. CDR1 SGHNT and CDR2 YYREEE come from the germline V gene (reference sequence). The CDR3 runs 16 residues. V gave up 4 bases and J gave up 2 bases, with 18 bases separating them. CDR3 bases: TGTGCCAGCAGCCCGGGTGGGGTTACTTTGCAAGAGACCCAGTACTTC. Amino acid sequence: CASSPGGVTLQETQYF.

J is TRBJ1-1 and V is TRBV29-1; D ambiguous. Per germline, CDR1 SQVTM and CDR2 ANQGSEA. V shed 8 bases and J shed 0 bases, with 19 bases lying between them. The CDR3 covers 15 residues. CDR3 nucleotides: TGCAGCTTTCTACGACCGAGTGCTATGAACACTGAAGCTTTCTTT. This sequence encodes CSFLRPSAMNTEAFF.

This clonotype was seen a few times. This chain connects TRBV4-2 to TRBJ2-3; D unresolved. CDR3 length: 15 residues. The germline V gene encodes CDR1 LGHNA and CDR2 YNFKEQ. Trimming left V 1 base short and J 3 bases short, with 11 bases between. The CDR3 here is CASSQVTEVTDTQYF. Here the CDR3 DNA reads TGTGCCAGCAGCCAAGTAACCGAGGTTACAGATACGCAGTATTTT.

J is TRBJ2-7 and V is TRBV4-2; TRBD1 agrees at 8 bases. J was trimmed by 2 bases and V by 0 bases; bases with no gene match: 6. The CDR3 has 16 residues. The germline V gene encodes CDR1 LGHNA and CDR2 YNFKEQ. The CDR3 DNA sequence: TGTGCCAGCAGCCAAGATCGGGACAGGACCGCCTACGAGCAGTACTTC. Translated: CASSQDRDRTAYEQYF.

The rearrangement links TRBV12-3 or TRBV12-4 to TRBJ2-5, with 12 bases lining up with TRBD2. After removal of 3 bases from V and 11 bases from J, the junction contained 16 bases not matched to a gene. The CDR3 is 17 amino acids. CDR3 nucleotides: TGTGCCAGCAGTTTCCGGACTAGCGGGGCGGTATACAATGAGCAGTACTTC. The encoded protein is CASSFRTSGAVYNEQYF.

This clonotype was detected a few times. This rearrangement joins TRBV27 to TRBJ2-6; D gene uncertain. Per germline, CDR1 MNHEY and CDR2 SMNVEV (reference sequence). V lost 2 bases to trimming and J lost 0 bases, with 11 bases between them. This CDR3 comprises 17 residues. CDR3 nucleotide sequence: TGTGCCAGCAGTTTAGTACAGACACACTCTGGGGCCAACGTCCTGACTTTC. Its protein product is CASSLVQTHSGANVLTF.

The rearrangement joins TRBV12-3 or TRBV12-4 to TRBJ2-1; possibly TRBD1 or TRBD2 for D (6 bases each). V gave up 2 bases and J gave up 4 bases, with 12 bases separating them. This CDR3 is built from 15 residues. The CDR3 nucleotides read TGTGCCAGCAGTTTATCGGGGGCGGGGTACAATGAGCAGTTCTTC. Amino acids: CASSLSGAGYNEQFF.

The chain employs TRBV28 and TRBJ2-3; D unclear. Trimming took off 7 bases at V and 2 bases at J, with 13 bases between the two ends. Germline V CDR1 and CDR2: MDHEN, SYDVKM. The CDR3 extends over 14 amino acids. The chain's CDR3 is CASTPGVVTDTQYF. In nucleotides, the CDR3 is TGTGCCAGCACCCCTGGAGTAGTCACAGATACGCAGTATTTT.

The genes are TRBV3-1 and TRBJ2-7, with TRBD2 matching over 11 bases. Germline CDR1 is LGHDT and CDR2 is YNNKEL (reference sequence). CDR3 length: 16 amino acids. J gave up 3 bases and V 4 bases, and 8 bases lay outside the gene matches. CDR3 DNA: TGTGCCAGCAGCCCCGAAACAACTAGCGGGGGCTACGAGCAGTACTTC. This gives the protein CASSPETTSGGYEQYF.

CDR3 sequence: CASSWLGNEQYF. In nucleotides, the CDR3 is TGTGCCAGCAGTTGGTTAGGGAACGAGCAGTACTTC. The chain couples TRBV28 to TRBJ2-4; D remains ambiguous. The DNA end favors TRBJ2-7, so the J call may be wrong. The CDR3 consists of 12 residues. Germline V lookup: CDR1 MDHEN, CDR2 SYDVKM.

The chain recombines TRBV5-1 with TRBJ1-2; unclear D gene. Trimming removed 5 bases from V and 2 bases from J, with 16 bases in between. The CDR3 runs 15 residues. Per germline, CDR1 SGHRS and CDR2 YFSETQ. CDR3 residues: CASRPLLGANYGYTF. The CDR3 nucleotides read TGCGCCAGCAGGCCTCTTCTTGGCGCGAACTATGGCTACACCTTC.

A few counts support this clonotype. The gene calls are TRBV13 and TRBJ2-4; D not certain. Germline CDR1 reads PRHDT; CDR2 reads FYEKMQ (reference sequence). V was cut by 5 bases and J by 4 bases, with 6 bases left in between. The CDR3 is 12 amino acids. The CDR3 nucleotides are TGTGCCAGCAGCCAGCAAAAAAACATTCAGTACTTC. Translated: CASSQQKNIQYF.

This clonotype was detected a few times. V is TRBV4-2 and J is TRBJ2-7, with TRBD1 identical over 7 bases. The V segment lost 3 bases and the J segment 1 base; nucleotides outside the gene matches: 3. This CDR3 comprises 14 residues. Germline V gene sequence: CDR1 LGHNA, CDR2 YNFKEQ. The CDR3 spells CASSQSGQSYEQYF. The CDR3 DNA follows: TGTGCCAGCAGCCAGTCGGGACAGTCCTACGAGCAGTACTTC.

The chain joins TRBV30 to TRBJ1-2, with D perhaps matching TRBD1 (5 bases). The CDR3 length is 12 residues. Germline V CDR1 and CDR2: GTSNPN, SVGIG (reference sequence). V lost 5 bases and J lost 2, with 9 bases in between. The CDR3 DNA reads TGTGCCTGGGCGGGGGGAAACTATGGCTACACCTTC. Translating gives CAWAGGNYGYTF.

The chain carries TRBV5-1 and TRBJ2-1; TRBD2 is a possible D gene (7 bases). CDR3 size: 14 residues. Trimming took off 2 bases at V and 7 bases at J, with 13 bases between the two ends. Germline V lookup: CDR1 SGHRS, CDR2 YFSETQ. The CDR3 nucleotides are TGCGCCAGCAGCTTAGGGGGGGGAATGAATGAGCAGTTCTTC. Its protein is CASSLGGGMNEQFF.

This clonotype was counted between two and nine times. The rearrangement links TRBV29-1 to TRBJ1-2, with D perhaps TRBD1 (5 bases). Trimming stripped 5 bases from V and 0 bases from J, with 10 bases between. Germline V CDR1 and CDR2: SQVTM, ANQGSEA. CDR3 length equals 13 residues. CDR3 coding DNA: TGCAGCGTTCTCAGGGTGACTAACTATGGCTACACCTTC. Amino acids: CSVLRVTNYGYTF. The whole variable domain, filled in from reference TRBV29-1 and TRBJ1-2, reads SAVISQKPSRDICQRGTSLTIQCQVDSQVTMMFWYRQQPGQSLTLIATANQGSEATYESGFVIDKFPISRPNLTFSTLTVSNMSPEDSSIYLCSVLRVTNYGYTFGSGTRLTVV.

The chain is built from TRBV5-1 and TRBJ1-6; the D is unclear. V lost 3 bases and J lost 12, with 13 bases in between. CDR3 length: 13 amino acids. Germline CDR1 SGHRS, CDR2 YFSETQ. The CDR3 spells CASSSDDRQPLHF. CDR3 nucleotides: TGCGCCAGCAGCTCGGACGACCGTCAACCCCTCCACTTT. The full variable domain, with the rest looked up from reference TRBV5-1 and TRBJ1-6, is KAGVTQTPRYLIKTRGQQVTLSCSPISGHRSVSWYQQTPGQGLQFLFEYFSETQRNKGNFPGRFSGRQFSNSRSEMNVSTLELGDSALYLCASSSDDRQPLHFGNGTRLTVT.

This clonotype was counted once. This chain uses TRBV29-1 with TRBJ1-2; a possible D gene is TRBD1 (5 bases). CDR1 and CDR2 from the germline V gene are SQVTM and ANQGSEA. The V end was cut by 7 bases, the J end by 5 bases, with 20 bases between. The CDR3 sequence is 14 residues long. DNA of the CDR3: TGCAGCGCCTTTGACCCCGGGACCGCTTATGGCTACACCTTC. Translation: CSAFDPGTAYGYTF.

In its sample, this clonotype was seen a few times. In DNA form, the CDR3 reads TGTGCCAGCGGGAGTGTAGAGTCCTACGAGCAGTACTTC. Residues: CASGSVESYEQYF. J is TRBJ2-7 and V is TRBV6-2 or TRBV6-3, with TRBD2 as a possible D gene (5 bases). The CDR3 covers 13 residues. Germline V gene data show CDR1 as MNHEY and CDR2 as SVGEGT. Trimming shortened V by 8 bases and J by 1 base, and 12 bases separated the two germline ends.

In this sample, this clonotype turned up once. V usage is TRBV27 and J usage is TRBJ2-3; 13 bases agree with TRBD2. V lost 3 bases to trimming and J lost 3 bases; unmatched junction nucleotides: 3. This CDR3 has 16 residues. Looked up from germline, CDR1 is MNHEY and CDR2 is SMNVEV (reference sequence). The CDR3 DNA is TGTGCCAGCAGTTTGACTAGCGGGAGGTGGACAGATACGCAGTATTTT. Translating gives CASSLTSGRWTDTQYF.

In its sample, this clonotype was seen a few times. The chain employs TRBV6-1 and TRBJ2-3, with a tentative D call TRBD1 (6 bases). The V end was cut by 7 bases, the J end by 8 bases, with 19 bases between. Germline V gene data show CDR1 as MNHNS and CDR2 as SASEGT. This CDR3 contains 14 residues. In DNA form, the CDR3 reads TGTGCCAGCACCCAGGGGAACAGGGATGTTACGCAGTATTTT. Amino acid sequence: CASTQGNRDVTQYF.

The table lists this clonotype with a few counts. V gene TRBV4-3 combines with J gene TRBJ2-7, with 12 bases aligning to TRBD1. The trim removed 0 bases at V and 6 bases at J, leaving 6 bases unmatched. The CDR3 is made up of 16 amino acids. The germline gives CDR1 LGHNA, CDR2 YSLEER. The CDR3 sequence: CASSQDAGTGGTEQYF. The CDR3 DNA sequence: TGCGCCAGCAGCCAAGATGCAGGGACAGGGGGCACCGAGCAGTACTTC.

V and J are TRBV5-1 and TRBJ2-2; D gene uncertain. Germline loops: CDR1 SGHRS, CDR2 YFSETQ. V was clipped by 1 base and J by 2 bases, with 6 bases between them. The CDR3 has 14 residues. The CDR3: CASSLNVNTGELFF. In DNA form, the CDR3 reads TGCGCCAGCAGCTTGAATGTCAACACCGGGGAGCTGTTTTTT.

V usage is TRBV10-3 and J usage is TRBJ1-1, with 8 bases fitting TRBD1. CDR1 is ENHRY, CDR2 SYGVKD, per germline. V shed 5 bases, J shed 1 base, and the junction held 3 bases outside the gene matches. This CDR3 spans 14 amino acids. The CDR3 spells CAISSGTGNTEAFF. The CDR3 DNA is TGTGCCATCAGTTCAGGGACAGGGAACACTGAAGCTTTCTTT.

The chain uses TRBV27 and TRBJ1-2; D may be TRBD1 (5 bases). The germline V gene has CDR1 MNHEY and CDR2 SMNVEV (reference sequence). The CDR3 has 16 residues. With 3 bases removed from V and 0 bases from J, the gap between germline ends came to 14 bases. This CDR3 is CASSLIGAEANYGYTF. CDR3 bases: TGTGCCAGCAGTTTGATAGGGGCCGAAGCTAACTATGGCTACACCTTC.

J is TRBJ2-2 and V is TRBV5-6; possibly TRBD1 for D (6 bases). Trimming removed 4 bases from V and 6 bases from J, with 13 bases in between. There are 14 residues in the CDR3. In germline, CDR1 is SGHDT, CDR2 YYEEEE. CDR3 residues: CASSRGQFSGELFF. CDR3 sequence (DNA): TGTGCCAGCAGCCGCGGACAGTTTTCCGGGGAGCTGTTTTTT. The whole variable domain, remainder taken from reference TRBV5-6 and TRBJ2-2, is DAGVTQSPTHLIKTRGQQVTLRCSPKSGHDTVSWYQQALGQGPQFIFQYYEEEERQRGNFPDRFSGHQFPNYSSELNVNALLLGDSALYLCASSRGQFSGELFFGEGSRLTVL.